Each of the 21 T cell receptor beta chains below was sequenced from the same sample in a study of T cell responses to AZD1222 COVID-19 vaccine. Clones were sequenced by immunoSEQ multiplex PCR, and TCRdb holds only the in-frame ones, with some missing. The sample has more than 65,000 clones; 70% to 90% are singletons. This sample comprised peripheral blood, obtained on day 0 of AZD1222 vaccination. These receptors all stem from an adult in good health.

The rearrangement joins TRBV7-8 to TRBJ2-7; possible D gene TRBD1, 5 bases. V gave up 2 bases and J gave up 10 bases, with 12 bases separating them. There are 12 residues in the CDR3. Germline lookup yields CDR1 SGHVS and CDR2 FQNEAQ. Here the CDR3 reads CASSLTGREQYF. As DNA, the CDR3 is TGTGCCAGCAGCTTAACAGGCCGCGAACAGTACTTC.

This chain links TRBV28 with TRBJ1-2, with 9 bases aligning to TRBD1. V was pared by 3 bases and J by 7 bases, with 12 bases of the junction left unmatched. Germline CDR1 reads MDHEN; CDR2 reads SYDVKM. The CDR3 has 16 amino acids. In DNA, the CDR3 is TGTGCCAGCAGTTTTTTACAGGGGGCGTTTGTTACTGGCTACACCTTC. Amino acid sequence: CASSFLQGAFVTGYTF.

The CDR3 reads CASSFSGPSYEQYF. The DNA for the CDR3 is TGTGCCAGCAGCTTCAGCGGGCCCTCCTACGAGCAGTACTTC. The chain carries TRBV5-6 and TRBJ2-7, with D possibly matching TRBD2 (6 bases). The V gene's germline CDR1 is SGHDT and CDR2 YYEEEE. The CDR3 sequence is 14 residues long. V lost 2 bases and J 0 bases, leaving 9 bases between the germline ends.

CDR3: CASSLGPPRGLSNSPLHF. The CDR3 nucleotides are TGTGCCAGCAGCTTAGGCCCTCCGCGGGGGCTGAGTAATTCACCCCTCCACTTT. V usage is TRBV11-2 and J usage is TRBJ1-6; tentative D call: TRBD1 (6 bases). Germline V CDR1 and CDR2: SGHAT, FQNNGV. There are 18 residues in the CDR3. V was clipped by 1 base and J by 6 bases, with 19 bases between them. Drawing the rest from reference TRBV11-2 and TRBJ1-6, the complete variable domain is EAGVAQSPRYKIIEKRQSVAFWCNPISGHATLYWYQQILGQGPKLLIQFQNNGVVDDSQLPKDRFSAERLKGVDSTLKIQPAKLEDSAVYLCASSLGPPRGLSNSPLHFGNGTRLTVT.

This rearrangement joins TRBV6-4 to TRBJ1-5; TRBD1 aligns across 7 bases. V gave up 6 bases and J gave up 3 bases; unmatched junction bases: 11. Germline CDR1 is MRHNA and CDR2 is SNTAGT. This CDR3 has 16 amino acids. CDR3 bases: TGTGCCAGCAGGGGTCGACAGGGCCCCTCCAATCAGCCCCAGCATTTT. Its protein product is CASRGRQGPSNQPQHF.

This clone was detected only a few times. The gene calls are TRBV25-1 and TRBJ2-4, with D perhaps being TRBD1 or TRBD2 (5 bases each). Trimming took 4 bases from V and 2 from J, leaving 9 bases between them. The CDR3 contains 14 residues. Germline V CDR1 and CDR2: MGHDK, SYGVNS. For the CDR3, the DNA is TGTGCCAGCAGTGTTGAGGGGTCCAAAAACATTCAGTACTTC. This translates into CASSVEGSKNIQYF.

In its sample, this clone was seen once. CDR3 nucleotides: TGCGCCAGCAGACGGGGTAGCGGAGGCTCCTACGAGCAGTACTTC. Translation: CASRRGSGGSYEQYF. The chain recombines TRBV4-1 with TRBJ2-7; D perhaps matches TRBD2 (6 bases). The CDR3 extends over 15 amino acids. Looked up from germline, CDR1 is MGHRA and CDR2 is YSYEKL. The germline V and J ends were trimmed by 6 bases and 0 bases, with 15 bases remaining between them.

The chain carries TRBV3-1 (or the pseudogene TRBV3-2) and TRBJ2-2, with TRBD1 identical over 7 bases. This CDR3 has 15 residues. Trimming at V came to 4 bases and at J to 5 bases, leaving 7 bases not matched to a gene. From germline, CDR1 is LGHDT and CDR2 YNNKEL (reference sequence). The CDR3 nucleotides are TGTGCCAGCAGCCTCCAGACAGGGCAAACCGGGGAGCTGTTTTTT. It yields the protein CASSLQTGQTGELFF.

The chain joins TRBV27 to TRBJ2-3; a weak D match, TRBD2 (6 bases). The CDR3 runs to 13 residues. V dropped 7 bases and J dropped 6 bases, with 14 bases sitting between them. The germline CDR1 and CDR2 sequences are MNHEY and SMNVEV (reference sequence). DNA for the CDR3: TGTGCCAGCACCTCAAGGAGGGAGGATACGCAGTATTTT. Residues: CASTSRREDTQYF.

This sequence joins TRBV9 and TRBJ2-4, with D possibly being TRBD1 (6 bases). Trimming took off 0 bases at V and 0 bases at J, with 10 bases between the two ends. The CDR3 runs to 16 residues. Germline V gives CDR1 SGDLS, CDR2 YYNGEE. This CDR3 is CASSVGTDLAKNIQYF. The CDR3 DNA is TGTGCCAGCAGCGTAGGGACAGACCTAGCCAAAAACATTCAGTACTTC.

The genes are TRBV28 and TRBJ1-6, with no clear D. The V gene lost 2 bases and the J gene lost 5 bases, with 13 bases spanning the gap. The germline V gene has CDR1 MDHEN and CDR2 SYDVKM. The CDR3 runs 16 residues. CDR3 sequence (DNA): TGTGCCAGCAGTTTACCGAGTGGAAACAATAATTCACCCCTCCACTTT. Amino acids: CASSLPSGNNNSPLHF.

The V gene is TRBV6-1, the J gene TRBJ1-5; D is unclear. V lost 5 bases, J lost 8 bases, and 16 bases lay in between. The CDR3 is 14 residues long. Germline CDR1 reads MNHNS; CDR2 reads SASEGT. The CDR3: CASSSSGDNEPQHF. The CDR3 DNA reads TGTGCCAGCAGTTCCTCCGGGGATAACGAGCCCCAGCATTTT.

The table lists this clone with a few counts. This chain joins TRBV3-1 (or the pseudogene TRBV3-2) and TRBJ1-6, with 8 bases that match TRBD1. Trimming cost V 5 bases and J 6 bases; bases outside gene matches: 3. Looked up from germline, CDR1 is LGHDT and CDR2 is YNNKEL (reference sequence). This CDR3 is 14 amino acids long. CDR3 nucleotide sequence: TGTGCCAGCAGCGACAGGGGAGCTAATTCACCCCTCCACTTT. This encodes CASSDRGANSPLHF.

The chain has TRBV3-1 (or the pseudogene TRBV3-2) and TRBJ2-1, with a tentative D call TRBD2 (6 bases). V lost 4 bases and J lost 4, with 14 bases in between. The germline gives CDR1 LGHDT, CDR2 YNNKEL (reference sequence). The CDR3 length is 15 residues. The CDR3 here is CASSPGVAEYNEQFF. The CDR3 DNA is TGTGCCAGCAGCCCCGGGGTAGCGGAGTACAATGAGCAGTTCTTC.

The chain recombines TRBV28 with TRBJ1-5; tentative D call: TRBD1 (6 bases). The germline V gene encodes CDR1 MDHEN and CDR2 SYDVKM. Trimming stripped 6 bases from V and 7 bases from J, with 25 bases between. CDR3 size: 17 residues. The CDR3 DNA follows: TGTGCCAGCAGCTCACCCCTCTCAGGGGCTAGGAAACAGCCCCAGCATTTT. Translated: CASSSPLSGARKQPQHF.

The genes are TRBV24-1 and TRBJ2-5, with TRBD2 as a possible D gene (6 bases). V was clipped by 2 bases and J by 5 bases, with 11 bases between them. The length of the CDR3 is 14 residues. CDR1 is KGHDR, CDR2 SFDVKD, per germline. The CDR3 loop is CATSDSFGRETQYF. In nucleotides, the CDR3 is TGTGCCACCAGTGATTCGTTTGGGAGGGAGACCCAGTACTTC.

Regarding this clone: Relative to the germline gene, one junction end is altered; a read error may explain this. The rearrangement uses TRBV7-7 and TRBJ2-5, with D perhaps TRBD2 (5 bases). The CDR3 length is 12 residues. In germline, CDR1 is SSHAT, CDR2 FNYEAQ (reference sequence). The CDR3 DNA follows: TGTGCTAGCAGCCCCCCGGGGGAGACCCAGTACTTC. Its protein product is CASSPPGETQYF.

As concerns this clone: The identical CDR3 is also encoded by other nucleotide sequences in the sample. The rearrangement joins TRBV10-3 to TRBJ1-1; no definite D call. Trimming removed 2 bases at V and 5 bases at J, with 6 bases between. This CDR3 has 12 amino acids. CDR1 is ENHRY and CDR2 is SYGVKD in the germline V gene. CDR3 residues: CAISEVGTEAFF. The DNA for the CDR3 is TGTGCCATCAGTGAGGTGGGGACTGAAGCTTTCTTT.

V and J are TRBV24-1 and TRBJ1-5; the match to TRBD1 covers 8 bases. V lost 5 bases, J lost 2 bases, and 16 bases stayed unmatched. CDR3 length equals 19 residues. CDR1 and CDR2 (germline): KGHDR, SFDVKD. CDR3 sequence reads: CATSGDPGGESYGNQPQHF. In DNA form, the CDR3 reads TGTGCCACCAGTGGGGACCCAGGGGGCGAAAGCTATGGCAATCAGCCCCAGCATTTT.

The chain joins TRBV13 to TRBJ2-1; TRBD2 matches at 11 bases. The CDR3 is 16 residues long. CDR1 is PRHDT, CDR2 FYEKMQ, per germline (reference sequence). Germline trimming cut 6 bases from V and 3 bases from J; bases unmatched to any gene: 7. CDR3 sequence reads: CASRAQTSGNYNEQFF. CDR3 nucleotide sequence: TGTGCCAGCAGGGCACAGACTAGCGGGAACTACAATGAGCAGTTCTTC.

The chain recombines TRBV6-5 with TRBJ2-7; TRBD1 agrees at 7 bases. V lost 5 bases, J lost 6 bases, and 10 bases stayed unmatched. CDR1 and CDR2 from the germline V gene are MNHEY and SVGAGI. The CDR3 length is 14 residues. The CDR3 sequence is CASSHRQGPGEQYF. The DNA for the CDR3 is TGTGCCAGCAGTCACAGACAGGGTCCCGGCGAGCAGTACTTC.